This TCR beta chain was identified in a study of blood T cells in healthy people across ages. Concerning this clonotype: Its cognate antigen is unknown.

The authors ran a second PCR of roughly 7 to 11 cycles using a sample-barcoded 5' primer and a J-beta primer mix. TCRdb reanalysed the 5' RACE reads using MiXCR and keeps one entry per CDR3 protein. The data show roughly 720,000 distinct CDR3 sequences, roughly 53% seen once. V trimming: 0 bases; J trimming: 14 bases; junction bases outside the gene matches: 7. The CDR3 totals 13 residues. Germline-derived CDR1 and CDR2 are LGHDT and YNNKEL (reference sequence). Overall study results and limits: Among T cells, TCR beta diversity per million cells dropped roughly linearly as age rose. Relative to aged donors, long-lived donors carried more naive CD4+ cells and displayed higher diversity. Those diversity estimates obtained from one million T cells were thought to be underestimates.

Input material: blood. The receptor comes from an elderly man in good health. The V gene is TRBV3-1, the J gene TRBJ2-1; 7 bases agree with TRBD2. The CDR3 region is CASSQDPAGKEFF. CDR3 nucleotides: TGTGCCAGCAGCCAAGATCCAGCGGGGAAGGAGTTCTTC.